A selection of T cell receptor beta chains follows, all from one sample in a study of cytomegalovirus exposure and HLA in healthy donors. Libraries were prepared by immunoSEQ multiplex PCR; TCRdb keeps only in-frame clonotypes and omits some of them. The sample yields just over 200,000 clones, roughly 80% seen once. Sequenced: PBMCs. The receptors were sampled from a woman aged 40 to 50 in good health and CMV-seronegative. The CDR3 runs from the conserved cysteine through the conserved F or W. The D gene is left open where the match is weak. A clone size is listed for some rows: how often the clone was seen (once, few, many), or a class if it is expanded.

-,TRBV28,10,-,TRBJ2-7,CATLGVEQYF,TGTGCCACCCTAGGGGTCGAGCAGTACTTC
-,TRBV30,13,TRBD1,TRBJ2-7,CAWSRTGASEQYF,TGTGCCTGGAGTAGGACAGGCGCCAGCGAGCAGTACTTC
-,TRBV4-2,20,TRBD2,TRBJ2-6,CASSQGVAGETRSGANVLTF,TGTGCCAGCAGCCAGGGAGTGGCGGGAGAAACCCGCTCTGGGGCCAACGTCCTGACTTTC
-,TRBV7-9,14,TRBD2,TRBJ2-7,CASSLGTRNYEQYF,TGTGCCAGCAGCTTAGGGACTAGAAACTACGAGCAGTACTTC
-,TRBV5-1,15,-,TRBJ1-2,CASSLTFLQKNGYTF,TGCGCCAGCAGCTTGACATTCCTCCAGAAAAATGGCTACACCTTC
-,TRBV27,13,-,TRBJ1-5,CASRRTSAQPQHF,TGTGCCAGCAGAAGGACTTCAGCTCAGCCCCAGCATTTT
-,TRBV7-2,15,TRBD2,TRBJ2-3,CASSLWAGVADTQYF,TGTGCCAGCAGCTTATGGGCGGGAGTAGCAGATACGCAGTATTTT
-,TRBV19,17,TRBD2,TRBJ2-2,CASSITGGPDSTGELFF,TGTGCCAGTAGTATCACGGGAGGTCCTGACTCGACCGGGGAGCTGTTTTTT
-,TRBV10-3,13,-,TRBJ2-7,CATAETETYEQYF,TGTGCCACCGCCGAGACAGAGACCTACGAGCAGTACTTC
-,TRBV5-1,16,TRBD1,TRBJ2-7,CASSFTRTGGAYEQYF,TGCGCCAGCAGCTTCACGAGGACAGGGGGCGCCTACGAGCAGTACTTC
few,TRBV6-4,16,TRBD2,TRBJ2-6,CASRAGRGTGANVLTF,TGTGCCAGCAGGGCTGGGAGGGGAACTGGGGCCAACGTCCTGACTTTC
-,TRBV2,15,-,TRBJ2-1,CASSERESSYNEQFF,TGTGCCAGCAGTGAAAGGGAGAGCTCCTACAATGAGCAGTTCTTC
-,TRBV6-6,16,-,TRBJ1-1,CASSLRALGGFTEAFF,TGTGCCAGCAGTTTAAGGGCTCTCGGAGGATTCACTGAAGCTTTCTTT
once,TRBV5-1,15,-,TRBJ2-2,CASSFQGANTGELFF,TGCGCCAGCAGCTTCCAGGGTGCGAACACCGGGGAGCTGTTTTTT
-,TRBV9,17,TRBD2,TRBJ2-2,CASSVGTSGINTGELFF,TGTGCCAGCAGCGTAGGGACTAGCGGGATAAACACCGGGGAGCTGTTTTTT
-,TRBV7-6,17,-,TRBJ2-1,CASSSPLGGGLEGEQFF,TGTGCCAGCAGCTCTCCTTTGGGGGGAGGCCTCGAGGGTGAGCAGTTCTTC
-,TRBV19,14,-,TRBJ2-7,CASSPSGASYEQYF,TGTGCCAGTAGTCCGTCGGGAGCCTCCTACGAGCAGTACTTC
-,TRBV18,14,TRBD1,TRBJ2-7,CASSPGTGAYEQYF,TGTGCCAGCTCACCTGGGACAGGGGCCTACGAGCAGTACTTC
-,TRBV21-1,20,-,TRBJ2-7,CASSKGISSEGREIGMEQYF,TGTGCCAGCAGCAAAGGGATCTCCTCGGAGGGCAGGGAGATCGGTATGGAGCAGTACTTC
-,TRBV7-7,15,-,TRBJ2-1,CASSPGPSTYNEQFF,TGTGCCAGCAGTCCGGGCCCTAGCACCTACAATGAGCAGTTCTTC
-,TRBV6-1,14,-,TRBJ1-5,CASSAGYSNQPQHF,TGTGCCAGCAGTGCGGGGTATAGCAATCAGCCCCAGCATTTT
-,TRBV5-5,15,-,TRBJ2-7,CASSLVGRGSYEQYF,TGTGCCAGCAGCTTGGTCGGCCGGGGAAGTTACGAGCAGTACTTC
few,TRBV7-9,14,TRBD2,TRBJ2-7,CASSSSNSGHEQYF,TGTGCCAGCAGCTCAAGCAATAGCGGGCACGAGCAGTACTTC
few,TRBV19,12,-,TRBJ2-1,CASSIWRDEQFF,TGTGCCAGTAGTATATGGAGAGATGAGCAGTTCTTC
-,TRBV9,14,TRBD2,TRBJ2-7,CASSSAAGGSEQYF,TGTGCCAGCAGCTCGGCGGCGGGAGGCTCCGAGCAGTACTTC
-,TRBV2,13,-,TRBJ2-7,CASSLGQTYEQYF,TGTGCCAGCAGCCTGGGCCAGACCTACGAGCAGTACTTC
-,TRBV5-4,16,-,TRBJ2-7,CASSRGGLANSYEQYF,TGTGCCAGCAGCCGCGGAGGGTTAGCTAACTCCTACGAGCAGTACTTC
once,TRBV18,16,-,TRBJ1-3,CASSGSTARSGNTIYF,TGTGCCAGCTCGGGGAGTACAGCTCGCTCTGGAAACACCATATATTTT
-,TRBV5-1,12,-,TRBJ2-7,CASSYRDYEQYF,TGCGCCAGCAGCTACAGGGACTACGAGCAGTACTTC
-,TRBV5-1,14,TRBD1,TRBJ1-1,CASSSGQGNYRAFF,TGCGCCAGCAGCTCGGGACAGGGAAACTACCGGGCTTTCTTT
-,TRBV27,15,TRBD2,TRBJ2-7,CASSSILAGVHEQYF,TGTGCCAGCAGTTCTATCCTAGCGGGAGTACACGAGCAGTACTTC
-,TRBV2,15,-,TRBJ2-3,CASSGLARGTDTQYF,TGTGCCAGCAGTGGGCTAGCGAGGGGCACAGATACGCAGTATTTT
few,TRBV7-2,15,TRBD1,TRBJ2-7,CASRPDRVRIYEQYF,TGTGCCAGCAGGCCCGACAGGGTCCGGATCTACGAGCAGTACTTC
-,TRBV7-3,13,TRBD1,TRBJ2-7,CASSDDRGYEQYF,TGTGCCAGCAGCGACGACAGGGGCTACGAGCAGTACTTC